Below, 8 T cell receptor beta chains from the same sample are listed, as sequenced in a study of vaccination and CD4 T cells after COVID-19. These receptors' antigens are unknown. Treatment noted: approximately nine-day PBMC culture with coronavirus spike peptide pools or control peptides (ViraFEST assay). Cultured CD4+ T-cell DNA underwent Oncomine TCR Beta short-read sequencing. Each CDR3 protein gets one entry after TCRdb re-called the PCR reads with MiXCR. This sample has some 20,000 distinct CDR3 sequences, with 43% found just once. Specimen: CD4+ T cells from blood, cultured in vitro, collected after SARS-CoV-2 vaccination. These TCRs come from a human donor who had recovered from COVID-19.

There are a few counts of this clonotype. CDR3 bases: TGTGCCATCAGTCGGGACAGGGACACTGAAGCTTTCTTT. Translated, it gives CAISRDRDTEAFF. The J gene is TRBJ1-1, the V gene TRBV10-3; 9 nucleotides line up with TRBD1. This CDR3 contains 13 residues. Germline lookup yields CDR1 ENHRY and CDR2 SYGVKD. Trimming cost V 5 bases and J 3 bases; bases outside gene matches: 1.

The gene calls are TRBV7-8 and TRBJ2-1, with a possible D match to TRBD2 (6 bases). CDR1 and CDR2 from the germline V gene are SGHVS and FQNEAQ. This CDR3 spans 17 amino acids. V dropped 1 base and J dropped 8 bases, with 21 bases sitting between them. The CDR3 spells CASSLEGGAGSGHEQFF. The CDR3 bases are TGTGCCAGCAGCTTAGAGGGTGGGGCGGGATCTGGCCATGAGCAGTTCTTC. The entire variable domain, with the rest obtained from reference TRBV7-8 and TRBJ2-1, is as follows: GAGVSQSPRYKVAKRGQDVALRCDPISGHVSLFWYQQALGQGPEFLTYFQNEAQLDKSGLPSDRFFAERPEGSVSTLKIQRTQQEDSAVYLCASSLEGGAGSGHEQFFGPGTRLTVL.

This clonotype was observed a few times. The rearrangement joins TRBV27 to TRBJ1-6, with D maybe TRBD1 (6 bases). The CDR3 has 14 amino acids. The V and J ends lost 5 bases and 6 bases respectively, with 11 bases between them. Germline CDR1 reads MNHEY; CDR2 reads SMNVEV (reference sequence). The DNA of the CDR3 is TGTGCCAGCAGTCTTACAGGGCGTAATTCACCCCTCCACTTT. The encoded protein is CASSLTGRNSPLHF.

The chain combines TRBV6-1 with TRBJ1-4; D is ambiguous. The CDR3 is 12 residues long. V was pared by 8 bases and J by 5 bases, with 9 bases between. CDR1 MNHNS and CDR2 SASEGT come from the germline V gene. The CDR3 is CASGGRNEKLFF. The CDR3 region has the DNA TGTGCCAGCGGAGGACGGAATGAAAAACTGTTTTTT.

The chain combines TRBV7-9 with TRBJ2-1, with 7 positions matching TRBD2. The CDR3 totals 16 residues. The junction had 10 bases not matched to a gene; V was cut back by 5 bases and J by 3 bases. Germline-derived CDR1 and CDR2 are SEHNR and FQNEAQ (reference sequence). The CDR3: CASSPVAGALYNEQFF. Here the CDR3 DNA reads TGTGCCAGCAGCCCCGTAGCGGGCGCACTCTACAATGAGCAGTTCTTC.

The chain employs TRBV7-3 and TRBJ2-3, with TRBD2 matching over 8 bases. The germline V gene has CDR1 SGHTA and CDR2 FQGTGA. CDR3 length: 15 residues. J was trimmed by 4 bases and V by 5 bases; bases with no gene match: 8. CDR3 in amino acids: CASSRRGALADTQYF. The DNA of the CDR3 is TGTGCCAGCAGCCGGCGGGGGGCGTTGGCAGATACGCAGTATTTT.

This clonotype was seen more than once but under ten times. The chain carries TRBV27 and TRBJ1-1; maybe TRBD1 (6 bases). Trimming removed 4 bases from V and 4 bases from J, with 16 bases in between. This CDR3 contains 15 residues. In germline, CDR1 is MNHEY, CDR2 SMNVEV (reference sequence). CDR3 residues: CASSSLSLGGTEAFF. The CDR3 DNA is TGTGCCAGCAGTTCCTTATCCTTAGGGGGCACTGAAGCTTTCTTT.

This chain connects TRBV6-1 to TRBJ1-2, with 9 bases matching TRBD1. V lost 5 bases to trimming and J lost 5 bases; unmatched junction nucleotides: 9. The CDR3 is 15 residues long. The germline V gene has CDR1 MNHNS and CDR2 SASEGT. The CDR3 spells CASSHAQGAEYGYTF. The CDR3 nucleotides read TGTGCCAGCAGTCATGCACAGGGGGCGGAGTATGGCTACACCTTC.